This T cell receptor beta chain was sequenced for a study of T cells after posttransplantation cyclophosphamide listed by TCRdb under 2016. With regard to the full study: T cell repertoire reconstitution was tracked by TRB sequencing after myeloablative bone marrow transplantation in which posttransplantation cyclophosphamide was used as GVHD prophylaxis. Antigen receptor sequencing covered samples from a few dozen PTCy-treated patients and approximately 15 of their related bone marrow donors. TRB sequencing was performed on blood from all 35 or so PTCy patients with 1-year posttransplant specimens. In 3 patients, up to about 3 additional blood samples taken between 2 and 5.2 years after transplant also underwent TRB sequencing, as did pretransplant blood from several patients. Because TRA and TRB clonality correlated tightly in roughly nine samples, later TCR analyses were limited to TRB. Public TRB sequences were queried against a database of over 3,000 sequences associated with responses to pathogens, tumor antigens, self-antigens and alloantigens.

TRB sequencing was run on genomic DNA with either the immunoSEQ assay at survey resolution or the hsTCRB kit. The paper's data handling went like this. The immunoSEQ software handled initial read processing, and the LymphoSeq R package was used for repertoire analyses. For each TRB dataset, clonality was calculated as 1 minus normalized Shannon entropy, and the Gini coefficient was computed as well. To infer phenotypes in unsorted samples, TRB sequences from sorted subsets of the recipient or donor were mapped onto the unsorted samples of the same recipient. The table comes from immuneACCESS by way of TCRdb, which keeps in-frame sequences with V and J called. Part of the clones is missing from these tables; in studies checked, under half for an unresolved V gene and the rest for unknown reasons. V, J and clone size were drawn from that table, and D and trimming were deduced from the DNA. In this sample the table shows about 22,000 clones, approximately 71% of which occur a single time. Jointly, the top ten make up roughly 0.65% of the sample.

Related bone marrow donors provided peripheral blood samples on the day of marrow donation. Peripheral blood and bone marrow mononuclear cells were isolated by Ficoll-Hypaque density centrifugation and cryopreserved. FACS on a FACSAria II was used to sort CD4+ and CD8+ T cells, including the naive and memory subsets. From the cysteine up to the phenylalanine, the CDR3 has a length of 14 residues. Here the CDR3 DNA is all that survives: 42 bases in frame from base 1. For CDR1 and CDR2, the germline V gene lists SGHDT and YYEEEE. About this clone: The specificity of this receptor is unknown. Base qualities are not provided; no much larger clone lies one nucleotide away.

Overall study results and their limits: Across the approximately 48 patients, TRB clonality was highly associated with recipient CMV seropositivity and CMV reactivation, and diversity with PTCy was similar to that in the CNI/methotrexate controls. The TRB repertoires of T cells infiltrating skin or the GI tract showed only limited overlap with the TRB repertoires found in blood. Donor-recipient similarity was low at 1-2 months but rose over the first year, and later blood repertoires were often dominated by donor CD8+ memory clones.

Sequencing was done on a sample of memory CD4+ T cells sorted from PBMCs. The clonotype comes from a woman aged 60-75 years in good health, CMV-negative, and a related stem cell transplant donor. The chain is assembled from TRBV5-6 and TRBJ2-5; 9 bases in the middle match TRBD2. The J call is in doubt because the DNA end fits TRBJ2-7 better. The CDR3 in this case is CASSSAGGIYEQYF. The DNA is TGTGCCAGCAGCTCAGCGGGGGGAATCTACGAGCAGTACTTC.